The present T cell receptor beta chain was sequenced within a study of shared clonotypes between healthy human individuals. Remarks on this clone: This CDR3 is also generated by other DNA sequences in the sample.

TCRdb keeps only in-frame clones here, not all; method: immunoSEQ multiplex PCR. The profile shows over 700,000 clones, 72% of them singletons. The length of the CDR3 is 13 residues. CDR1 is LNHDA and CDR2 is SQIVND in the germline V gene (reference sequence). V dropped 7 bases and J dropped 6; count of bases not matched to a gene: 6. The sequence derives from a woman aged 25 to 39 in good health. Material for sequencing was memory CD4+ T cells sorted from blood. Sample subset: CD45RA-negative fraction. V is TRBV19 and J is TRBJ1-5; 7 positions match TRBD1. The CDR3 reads CASTGTVGQPQHF. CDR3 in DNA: TGTGCCAGTACCGGGACAGTAGGTCAGCCCCAGCATTTT.